What follows describes a single TCR beta chain. The clone's antigen remains unknown. Per-nucleotide qualities are absent, and no much larger clonotype sits a single base away. The CDR3 contains 12 residues, cysteine and phenylalanine counted. Only CDR3 DNA is held: 36 bases, read in frame from base 1. Per the germline V gene, MDHEN is the CDR1 and SYDVKM is the CDR2. Trimming leaves V shorter by 7 bases and J shorter by 5 bases, with the junction holding 5 bases beyond the gene matches. This record comes from a study of T cells in Graves' hyperthyroidism and ophthalmopathy (dated by TCRdb to between 2019 and 2020). About the full investigation: Peripheral blood samples were taken at initial diagnosis, before any treatment was given. To identify TCR V-J signatures that set the groups apart, the researchers used a discovery cohort of about a hundred patients, made up of 40 to 45 with Graves' ophthalmopathy and some 58 with stable Graves' hyperthyroidism. Prospective prediction of ophthalmopathy was tested in an independent validation cohort of 18 to 20 hyperthyroidism patients and some 17 patients who later progressed to ophthalmopathy. The approximately 95 discovery patients were divided at random into training and test sets in a 7:3 ratio. In addition, the study compared T-cell repertoires in thyroid tissue and in blood from roughly six Graves' hyperthyroidism patients. Once sampling was done, hyperthyroidism patients were given methimazole at a starting dose of 30 mg daily, whereas ophthalmopathy patients were given high-dose intravenous methylprednisolone. The paper describes TCR Vbeta CDR3 sequencing of 140 or so peripheral blood samples, made up of about 40 ophthalmopathy patients, over 70 hyperthyroidism patients and some 17 progressor patients. The paper as a whole reports these results and caveats: In validation, the model predicted progression to ophthalmopathy with approximately 70% sensitivity and less than 75% specificity, a median of around 6.6 months before onset. Blood samples also contained most of the expanded thyroid clonotypes (frequency above 0.001), which suggests that blood repertoires may reflect thyroid immune responses. Sample size was not statistically predetermined, and blinding of investigators to group allocation was not performed. Ophthalmopathy was separated from stable hyperthyroidism by a 13 V-J signature model, with around 90% sensitivity and 81% to 83% specificity obtained in cross-validation and 80%/75% obtained in testing.

The TCR beta CDR3 regions were amplified from RNA transcripts. The TCR CDR3 was subjected to a first round of RT-PCR using the HTBI primer set and the Qiagen OneStep RT-PCR kit. Libraries were constructed in a second round of multiplex PCR, after which size selection and purification were performed. Paired-end sequencing of the libraries was performed with 100 bp reads on an Illumina HiSeq2000. Per the original workflow: Raw data were processed with SOAPnuke, discarding reads with adapters, uncalled bases, mean Phred below 15, or no exact constant-primer or identifier match. COPE v1.2.5 was used to merge the high-quality paired reads, and each unique nucleotide sequence was defined as a clonotype. MiTCR v1.1 was used to align the clonotypes against IMGT TRBV, TRBD and TRBJ reference segments. The analysis was restricted to V-J combinations with a frequency above 0.0001, which together covered 99% to 99.2% of the repertoires. The TCS score was defined as F50 (clonal expansion) divided by E x V (chaos), with BLOSUM62-based TCRdist calculated between CDR3 peptides within each V-J. Welch's t-statistics and random forest reduced approximately 520 V-J features to around 14, which were used in a naive Bayes classifier (R e1071). The public reads were reprocessed in TCRdb via fastp at Q25 and MiXCR, keeping in-frame beta chains. Records with the same CDR3 protein are collapsed into one entry carrying the most frequent genes and DNA. These V and J calls are TCRdb output, not the study's own analysis. For this sample there are more than 350,000 distinct CDR3 sequences; 13% to 15% appear just once. Around 20% of the sample comes from the top ten.

Moderately to severely active disease, a Clinical Activity Score of at least 3, a NOSPECS grade of at least 4, and a duration under 3 months were present in ophthalmopathy patients. Any patient with an uncontrolled infection, another autoimmune disease, pregnancy or lactation was excluded. Diagnoses were based on clinical symptoms, serum thyroxine and TRAb, thyroid ultrasound and orbital computed tomography. PBMCs were isolated from 7.5 to 10 ml of fresh peripheral blood by Ficoll-Paque density gradient centrifugation. Trizol reagent was used to extract total RNA, and RNA quality was then checked on an Agilent 2100 Bioanalyzer.

The sequence links TRBV28 to TRBJ2-7, with 7 bases aligning to TRBD2. The receptor's source is a woman aged 55-70 years with Graves' ophthalmopathy. What was sequenced was blood. CDR3 reads: CASIGGYHEQYF. The base sequence is TGTGCCAGCATCGGGGGGTACCACGAGCAGTACTTC.